The rows below give T cell receptor beta chains drawn from one sample of a study of shared clonotypes between healthy human individuals. Profiled with immunoSEQ multiplex PCR; TCRdb holds only in-frame clones, not every one. The data contain about 490,000 clones, around 78% of them singletons. Sequenced input: PBMCs. Receptors originate from a woman in her forties in good health. Some clones in this sample may be carry-over from other donors' samples. Each CDR3 is given with its conserved first and last residue. A D gene is named only where the DNA matches it firmly. Size is omitted from some rows. Given values are once, few, many or a class for expanded clones.

v_call	d_call	clone_size	j_call	cdr3_aa	cdr3_nt
TRBV4-2	TRBD2	NA	TRBJ2-7	CASSQVLAGAYEQYF	TGTGCCAGCAGCCAAGTGCTAGCGGGTGCCTACGAGCAGTACTTC
TRBV6-6	NA	NA	TRBJ1-5	CASRQWGNQPQHF	TGTGCCAGCAGACAGTGGGGCAATCAGCCCCAGCATTTT
TRBV7-2	TRBD2	few	TRBJ2-2	CASRRTSGSFGELFF	TGTGCCAGCAGAAGGACTAGCGGGAGTTTCGGGGAGCTGTTTTTT
TRBV29-1	TRBD1	NA	TRBJ1-2	CSVITRTGNYCYTF	TGCAGCGTCATCACTAGGACAGGGAACTATTGCTACACCTTT
TRBV28	NA	NA	TRBJ2-1	CASSLVGNRVGSEQFF	TGTGCCAGCAGTTTAGTGGGTAATAGGGTGGGTTCTGAGCAGTTCTTC
TRBV9	NA	NA	TRBJ2-1	CASSVGGYGISYNEQFF	TGTGCCAGCAGCGTAGGAGGATATGGGATCTCCTACAATGAGCAGTTCTTC
TRBV7-9	TRBD1	NA	TRBJ1-1	CASSPPGQGLAEAFF	TGTGCCAGCAGCCCCCCAGGACAGGGTCTCGCTGAAGCTTTCTTT
TRBV11-3	TRBD1	few	TRBJ2-3	CASSLTRGLTDTQYF	TGTGCCAGCAGCTTAACCAGGGGGCTCACAGATACGCAGTATTTT
TRBV2	TRBD1	NA	TRBJ2-2	CASSRDRGSGELFF	TGTGCCAGCAGTCGGGACAGGGGTTCCGGGGAGCTGTTTTTT
TRBV2	NA	NA	TRBJ2-2	CASSEARTVVGELFF	TGTGCCAGCAGTGAAGCCCGGACAGTTGTCGGGGAGCTGTTTTTT
TRBV9	NA	once	TRBJ2-7	CASSTAGVNHEQYF	TGTGCCAGCAGCACGGCCGGCGTAAACCACGAGCAGTACTTC
TRBV5-1	TRBD2	NA	TRBJ2-3	CASSSGTSGTDTQYF	TGCGCCAGCAGCTCCGGGACTAGCGGCACAGATACGCAGTATTTT
TRBV28	NA	once	TRBJ2-6	CASSTQTSGANVLTF	TGTGCCAGCAGTACGCAAACCTCTGGGGCCAACGTCCTGACTTTC
TRBV11-3	TRBD2	NA	TRBJ2-1	CASSPGTSAYNEQFF	TGTGCCAGCAGCCCCGGGACTAGCGCGTACAATGAGCAGTTCTTC
TRBV6-1	TRBD2	NA	TRBJ2-7	CASSDPGLAFLEQYF	TGTGCCAGCAGTGACCCGGGACTAGCCTTCCTGGAGCAGTACTTC
TRBV15	NA	NA	TRBJ1-1	CATSLVERRAFF	TGTGCCACCAGCCTGGTTGAGAGAAGAGCTTTCTTT
TRBV7-8	NA	NA	TRBJ2-7	CASSLNPDYEQYF	TGTGCCAGCAGCTTGAATCCCGACTACGAGCAGTACTTC
TRBV15	NA	NA	TRBJ2-7	CATSRDAGQYEQYF	TGTGCCACCAGCAGAGATGCGGGCCAGTACGAGCAGTACTTC
TRBV6-6	NA	NA	TRBJ1-1	CASSLDGADTEAFF	TGTGCCAGCAGCCTTGACGGGGCCGACACTGAAGCTTTCTTT
TRBV28	NA	NA	TRBJ1-4	CASSPFGGIEEKLFF	TGTGCCAGCAGCCCCTTCGGGGGGATTGAGGAAAAACTGTTTTTT
TRBV28	NA	many	TRBJ1-1	CASNGGYWYTEAFF	TGTGCCAGCAATGGGGGGTATTGGTACACTGAAGCTTTCTTT
TRBV7-7	NA	NA	TRBJ2-3	CASSQNRRAGTDTQYF	TGTGCCAGCAGCCAGAATAGAAGAGCGGGCACAGATACGCAGTATTTT
TRBV7-3	TRBD1	NA	TRBJ2-3	CASSLWSSGTGGYTDTQYF	TGTGCCAGCAGCTTATGGTCGTCCGGGACAGGCGGGTACACAGATACGCAGTATTTT
TRBV2	TRBD2	NA	TRBJ2-7	CASSGRGSGATYEQYF	TGTGCCAGCAGTGGCCGGGGGAGCGGGGCTACCTACGAGCAGTACTTC
TRBV7-9	TRBD1	many	TRBJ1-2	CASSRTGEGFGYTF	TGTGCCAGCAGCCGAACAGGGGAAGGATTTGGCTACACCTTC
TRBV29-1	TRBD1	NA	TRBJ1-1	CSGRQGPNTEAFF	TGCAGCGGCCGACAGGGACCGAACACTGAAGCTTTCTTT
TRBV5-1	NA	NA	TRBJ2-7	CASSFGRGPDYEQYF	TGCGCCAGCAGCTTCGGCAGGGGCCCCGACTACGAGCAGTACTTC
TRBV6-6	NA	few	TRBJ2-5	CASSPAGNQETQYF	TGTGCCAGCAGTCCCGCGGGGAATCAAGAGACCCAGTACTTC
TRBV18	NA	NA	TRBJ1-5	CASSLDAGDQPQHF	TGTGCCAGCTCCCTCGACGCTGGGGATCAGCCCCAGCATTTT
TRBV9	TRBD1	once	TRBJ2-7	CASSGTGVEQYF	TGTGCCAGCAGCGGGACAGGGGTTGAGCAGTACTTC
TRBV28	NA	NA	TRBJ1-2	CASSLPYIEIGYGYTF	TGTGCCAGCAGTTTACCCTACATAGAAATCGGTTATGGCTACACCTTC
TRBV15	TRBD2	NA	TRBJ2-5	CATSTARREGLRAQETQYF	TGTGCCACCAGCACAGCGCGGCGGGAGGGCCTTAGGGCCCAAGAGACCCAGTACTTC
TRBV7-2	NA	NA	TRBJ2-7	CASSPWEAPIDSYEQYF	TGTGCCAGCAGCCCGTGGGAGGCTCCAATAGACTCCTACGAGCAGTACTTC
TRBV11-2	TRBD2	NA	TRBJ2-3	CASSFYGGRSDTQYF	TGTGCCAGCAGCTTCTATGGCGGGAGGTCAGATACGCAGTATTTT
TRBV11-2	TRBD2	NA	TRBJ2-7	CASSPTSGTYEQYF	TGTGCCAGCAGCCCAACTAGCGGGACCTACGAGCAGTACTTC
TRBV29-1	NA	NA	TRBJ1-2	CSVGTGRGYGYTF	TGCAGCGTTGGAACAGGGAGAGGCTATGGCTACACCTTC
TRBV10-3	TRBD2	NA	TRBJ2-1	CATKLAGPDNEQFF	TGTGCCACCAAACTAGCGGGGCCAGACAATGAGCAGTTCTTC
TRBV9	TRBD1	NA	TRBJ2-7	CASSVGQGVSYEQYF	TGTGCCAGCAGCGTAGGACAGGGGGTCTCCTACGAGCAGTACTTC
TRBV19	TRBD2	NA	TRBJ2-2	CASSTKLAGAPGELFF	TGTGCCAGTAGTACCAAACTAGCGGGAGCCCCCGGGGAGCTGTTTTTT
TRBV5-1	TRBD1	NA	TRBJ2-3	CASSLWGQGGTDTQYF	TGCGCCAGCAGCTTGTGGGGGCAGGGGGGCACAGATACGCAGTATTTT
TRBV2	TRBD2	NA	TRBJ2-7	CASSDSGSREQYF	TGTGCCAGCAGTGATAGCGGGAGCCGCGAGCAGTACTTC
TRBV28	TRBD1	NA	TRBJ2-5	CASRSGTAKETQYF	TGTGCCAGCAGATCCGGGACAGCCAAAGAGACCCAGTACTTC
TRBV29-1	NA	NA	TRBJ1-1	CSVQKFQTVTGEAFF	TGCAGCGTTCAAAAATTCCAGACAGTGACTGGGGAAGCTTTCTTT
TRBV10-3	NA	NA	TRBJ2-7	CAISEAGWGGEQYF	TGTGCCATCAGTGAGGCAGGGTGGGGAGGCGAGCAGTACTTC